These 32 T cell receptor beta chains were sequenced from one sample in a study of cytomegalovirus exposure and HLA in healthy donors. The study ran its PCR with 60 Vbeta and 13 Jbeta primers. Profiling relied on immunoSEQ multiplex PCR, and the TCRdb table lists in-frame clones only, not all of them. The sample gives around 100,000 clones, about 7.6% of which show up once; over 2% is in the top ten. The sample consisted of PBMCs. The receptors derive from a man aged 50 to 60 in good health and CMV-seronegative.

This clone appeared a few times. The V gene is TRBV4-1, the J gene TRBJ2-7; D may be TRBD2 (5 bases). Germline V gene lookup returns CDR1 MGHRA and CDR2 YSYEKL. This CDR3 comprises 17 residues. The ends were cut back, 0 bases at V and 4 bases at J, with 19 bases in the middle. This chain's CDR3 is CASSQELRGAAGYEQYF. The CDR3 DNA reads as TGCGCCAGCAGCCAAGAACTCCGGGGAGCGGCAGGTTACGAGCAGTACTTC.

In its sample, this clone was seen a few times. This sequence joins TRBV7-6 and TRBJ2-7, with 9 bases that match TRBD2. The length of the CDR3 is 15 residues. In germline, CDR1 is SGHVS, CDR2 FNYEAQ. Losses at the gene ends were 4 bases for V and 2 bases for J; bases not matched to a gene: 6. The CDR3 protein is CASSSPLAGTYEQYF. The CDR3 DNA follows: TGTGCCAGCAGCTCTCCTCTAGCGGGGACCTACGAGCAGTACTTC.

The chain links TRBV5-1 to TRBJ1-1; possible D gene TRBD1, 5 bases. This CDR3 comprises 14 residues. The ends were cut back, 4 bases at V and 3 bases at J, with 13 bases in the middle. The germline V gene encodes CDR1 SGHRS and CDR2 YFSETQ. This CDR3 is CASSPSDSYTEAFF. DNA for the CDR3: TGCGCCAGCAGCCCCTCCGACAGTTACACTGAAGCTTTCTTT. Filled out from reference TRBV5-1 and TRBJ1-1, the complete variable domain reads KAGVTQTPRYLIKTRGQQVTLSCSPISGHRSVSWYQQTPGQGLQFLFEYFSETQRNKGNFPGRFSGRQFSNSRSEMNVSTLELGDSALYLCASSPSDSYTEAFFGQGTRLTVV.

The rearrangement links TRBV4-3 to TRBJ2-7, with 12 bases fitting TRBD2. The germline CDR1 and CDR2 sequences are LGHNA and YSLEER. The CDR3 sequence is 16 residues long. V lost 1 base, J lost 6 bases, and 7 bases stayed unmatched. This CDR3 reads CASSQALAGGPLEQYF. Here the CDR3 DNA reads TGCGCCAGCAGCCAAGCACTAGCGGGAGGACCCCTCGAGCAGTACTTC.

This clone was observed a few times. V gene TRBV5-1 combines with J gene TRBJ1-1; weak D call: TRBD1 (6 bases). Trimming pared 6 bases from V and 3 bases from J, leaving 15 bases between. Germline-derived CDR1 and CDR2 are SGHRS and YFSETQ. This CDR3 contains 14 residues. This CDR3 reads CASNSQGADTEAFF. For the CDR3, the DNA is TGCGCCAGCAACTCACAGGGAGCGGACACTGAAGCTTTCTTT.

The genes are TRBV29-1 and TRBJ1-2; D gene unclear. The V end lost 6 bases, the J end lost 6 bases, and 14 bases lay between the germline ends. In germline, CDR1 is SQVTM, CDR2 ANQGSEA. CDR3 size: 12 residues. CDR3 in DNA: TGCAGCGTCAGGACCATGGGAGATGGCTACACCTTC. It translates to CSVRTMGDGYTF.

This clone was counted between two and nine times. The rearrangement joins TRBV4-2 to TRBJ2-4, with D possibly being TRBD2 (6 bases). Germline CDR1 is LGHNA and CDR2 is YNFKEQ. This CDR3 contains 12 residues. Trimming removed 4 bases from V and 5 bases from J, with 6 bases in between. The CDR3 region is CASSRGENIQYF. The CDR3 nucleotides are TGTGCCAGCAGCCGGGGGGAAAACATTCAGTACTTC.

The chain is built from TRBV10-3 and TRBJ2-7; D may be TRBD1 (7 bases). V was cut by 7 bases and J by 2 bases, with 12 bases left in between. Germline CDR1 and CDR2: ENHRY and SYGVKD. The CDR3 has 13 residues. This CDR3 is CAIKGGGPYEQYF. Written as DNA, the CDR3 is TGTGCCATCAAAGGAGGGGGCCCCTACGAGCAGTACTTC.

This clone showed up just a few times. Written as DNA, the CDR3 is TGTGCCAGCCTCAAACAGGGGGCCGGGGAGCTGTTTTTT. Residues: CASLKQGAGELFF. The chain couples TRBV2 to TRBJ2-2; 8 bases are a match to TRBD1. The CDR3 loop spans 13 amino acids. The J segment lost 6 bases and the V segment lost 8 bases, leaving 5 bases of the junction unmatched. Germline V gene data show CDR1 as SNHLY and CDR2 as FYNNEI. Based on the CDR3 plus reference TRBV2 and TRBJ2-2, the full variable domain is EPEVTQTPSHQVTQMGQEVILRCVPISNHLYFYWYRQILGQKVEFLVSFYNNEISEKSEIFDDQFSVERPDGSNFTLKIRSTKLEDSAMYFCASLKQGAGELFFGEGSRLTVL.

The chain links TRBV27 to TRBJ2-7, with D tentatively TRBD2 (7 bases). Per the germline V gene, CDR1 is MNHEY and CDR2 is SMNVEV (reference sequence). The CDR3 has 14 residues. The V gene lost 2 bases and the J gene lost 5 bases, with 13 bases spanning the gap. The CDR3: CASSLGGRGDEQYF. The CDR3 bases are TGTGCCAGCAGTTTAGGGGGGAGGGGGGACGAGCAGTACTTC.

The chain links TRBV14 to TRBJ2-7; TRBD2 aligns across 11 bases. CDR1 SGHDN and CDR2 FVKESK come from the germline V gene. This CDR3 contains 19 residues. V was clipped by 0 bases and J by 1 base; unmatched bases: 11. The chain's CDR3 is CASSQDRLAGCYWSYEQYF. The CDR3 nucleotides are TGTGCCAGCAGCCAAGATCGACTAGCGGGATGTTATTGGTCCTACGAGCAGTACTTC. The entire variable domain, with the rest obtained from reference TRBV14 and TRBJ2-7, is as follows: EAGVTQFPSHSVIEKGQTVTLRCDPISGHDNLYWYRRVMGKEIKFLLHFVKESKQDESGMPNNRFLAERTGGTYSTLKVQPAELEDSGVYFCASSQDRLAGCYWSYEQYFGPGTRLTVT.

The rearrangement joins TRBV14 to TRBJ2-5, with D unresolved. Germline loops: CDR1 SGHDN, CDR2 FVKESK. Trimming stripped 4 bases from V and 4 bases from J, with 7 bases between. The CDR3 loop spans 12 amino acids. CDR3 in DNA: TGTGCCAGCAGCCCTTTCGGAGAGACCCAGTACTTC. Its protein is CASSPFGETQYF.

This clone was seen a few times. The chain carries TRBV5-5 and TRBJ1-1, with D hard to call. CDR3 length: 14 amino acids. V lost 4 bases, J lost 2 bases, and 12 bases lay in between. Germline CDR1 reads SGHKS; CDR2 reads YYEKEE (reference sequence). The CDR3 DNA sequence: TGTGCCAGCAGCCTCCGGGAGACCAACACTGAAGCTTTCTTT. Translated, it gives CASSLRETNTEAFF.

A few counts support this clone. The genes are TRBV28 and TRBJ1-4; 10 nucleotides match TRBD1. CDR1 and CDR2 (germline): MDHEN, SYDVKM. V shed 6 bases and J 6 bases; nucleotides not matched to a gene: 4. The CDR3 loop spans 14 amino acids. The CDR3 DNA follows: TGTGCCAGCAGGCGGACAGGGGGGGATGAAAAACTGTTTTTT. Encoded protein: CASRRTGGDEKLFF. Full variable domain (missing parts from reference TRBV28 and TRBJ1-4): DVKVTQSSRYLVKRTGEKVFLECVQDMDHENMFWYRQDPGLGLRLIYFSYDVKMKEKGDIPEGYSVSREKKERFSLILESASTNQTSMYLCASRRTGGDEKLFFGSGTQLSVL.

The rearrangement uses TRBV10-3 and TRBJ2-4, with a possible D match to TRBD1 (5 bases). There are 13 residues in the CDR3. Germline V gives CDR1 ENHRY, CDR2 SYGVKD. Trimming took off 2 bases at V and 8 bases at J, with 10 bases between the two ends. CDR3 residues: CAISEGATDIQYF. As DNA, the CDR3 is TGTGCCATCAGTGAGGGGGCTACCGACATTCAGTACTTC.

This clone occurred a few times. This rearrangement joins TRBV7-2 to TRBJ1-2, with D perhaps TRBD1 (6 bases). The germline V gene has CDR1 SGHTA and CDR2 FQGNSA. With 5 bases removed from V and 1 base from J, the gap between germline ends came to 14 bases. The CDR3 contains 15 residues. CDR3 nucleotide sequence: TGTGCCAGCAGCAGGGGGTTGGGGTTTAACTATGGCTACACCTTC. Its protein is CASSRGLGFNYGYTF.

This clone was seen only a few times. The chain couples TRBV6-5 to TRBJ1-1, with TRBD1 matching 8 bases. This CDR3 is 15 amino acids long. From germline, CDR1 is MNHEY and CDR2 SVGAGI. With V trimmed by 6 bases and J by 5 bases, 11 bases remained unmatched. The CDR3 DNA sequence: TGTGCCAGCAGGAACCAGGGGGCGCGATATACTGAAGCTTTCTTT. Its protein product is CASRNQGARYTEAFF.

The genes are TRBV19 and TRBJ2-1; D is perhaps TRBD2 (8 bases). The CDR3 length is 15 residues. The V end lost 8 bases, the J end lost 6 bases, and 20 bases lay between the germline ends. Germline V gene data show CDR1 as LNHDA and CDR2 as SQIVND (reference sequence). CDR3 DNA sequence: TGTGCCAGTGCAAAACAGGGGACTAGTCGCAATGAGCAGTTCTTC. Its translation: CASAKQGTSRNEQFF.

The V gene is TRBV15, the J gene TRBJ1-2, with D perhaps matching TRBD1 (5 bases). CDR1 and CDR2 from the germline V gene are LNHNV and YYDKDF (reference sequence). V was clipped by 1 base and J by 4 bases, with 10 bases between them. This CDR3 has 14 amino acids. CDR3: CATSRGRGSYGYTF. In nucleotides, the CDR3 is TGTGCCACCAGCAGAGGTAGGGGATCCTATGGCTACACCTTC.

This clone has just a few counts. The chain is built from TRBV4-3 and TRBJ1-5; TRBD1 matches 8 bases. The CDR3 length is 17 residues. The V gene end was trimmed by 0 bases and the J gene end by 1 base; junction bases not matched to a gene: 5. Germline CDR1 is LGHNA and CDR2 is YSLEER. CDR3 sequence reads: CASSQDLNRGSNQPQHF. Written as DNA, the CDR3 is TGCGCCAGCAGCCAAGATCTAAACAGGGGGAGCAATCAGCCCCAGCATTTT.

This clone was recorded a few times. The V and J genes are TRBV28 and TRBJ1-6; D might be TRBD1 (5 bases). Germline V gives CDR1 MDHEN, CDR2 SYDVKM. V lost 6 bases to trimming and J lost 8 bases, with 14 bases between them. The CDR3 spans 14 residues. The DNA of the CDR3 is TGTGCCAGCAGACGACAGTACACAGATTCACCCCTCCACTTT. Residues: CASRRQYTDSPLHF.

This clone has more than one count but fewer than ten. V usage is TRBV11-2 and J usage is TRBJ1-4, with 8 positions matching TRBD1. Germline lookup yields CDR1 SGHAT and CDR2 FQNNGV. The CDR3 runs 15 residues. V dropped 5 bases and J dropped 8; count of bases not matched to a gene: 10. CDR3 sequence: CASSPRRGRGEKLFF. CDR3 sequence (DNA): TGTGCCAGCAGCCCTCGCAGGGGGCGGGGGGAAAAACTGTTTTTT.

This clone was counted a few times. The chain has TRBV28 and TRBJ1-4; unclear D gene. Trimming shortened V by 6 bases and J by 7 bases, and 12 bases separated the two germline ends. CDR1 is MDHEN, CDR2 SYDVKM, per germline. The CDR3 has 13 residues. The DNA for the CDR3 is TGTGCCAGCAGAAAAGGAGGTACTGAAAAACTGTTTTTT. It translates to CASRKGGTEKLFF.

This clone was counted a few times. This is likely a read error, given that the CDR3 carries no conserved phenylalanine or tryptophan at its end. V usage is TRBV10-2 and J usage is TRBJ1-5, with a tentative D call TRBD1 (5 bases). The germline CDR1 and CDR2 sequences are WSHSY and SAAADI. V lost 2 bases and J 0 bases, leaving 14 bases between the germline ends. The CDR3 consists of 17 residues. In DNA form, the CDR3 reads TGCGCCAGCAGTGAGCCTCCGACGGGGGGTAGCAATCAGCCCCAGCATTCT. It encodes CASSEPPTGGSNQPQHS.

There are a few counts of this clone. CDR3 residues: CASSFDAPRGEQFF. DNA for the CDR3: TGCGCCAGCAGCTTTGATGCCCCCCGAGGTGAGCAGTTCTTC. The rearrangement uses TRBV5-1 and TRBJ2-1; D gene uncertain. Germline CDR1 is SGHRS and CDR2 is YFSETQ. The CDR3 extends over 14 amino acids. The V and J ends lost 2 bases and 9 bases respectively, with 15 bases between them.

There are a few counts of this clone. V is TRBV6-5 and J is TRBJ2-1, with D possibly being TRBD2 (6 bases). The CDR3 spans 15 residues. Looked up from germline, CDR1 is MNHEY and CDR2 is SVGAGI. V dropped 0 bases and J dropped 2 bases, with 8 bases sitting between them. The CDR3 loop reads CASSYSAGTYNEQFF. The DNA of the CDR3 is TGTGCCAGCAGTTACTCGGCGGGGACCTACAATGAGCAGTTCTTC.

This clone was recorded a few times. The chain has TRBV18 and TRBJ1-2; weak D call: TRBD1 (6 bases). Germline assignment: CDR1 KGHSH and CDR2 LQKENI. This CDR3 is built from 14 residues. The germline V and J ends were trimmed by 3 bases and 4 bases, with 12 bases remaining between them. The CDR3 loop is CASSPTGGSYGYTF. CDR3 nucleotide sequence: TGTGCCAGCTCACCGACAGGAGGTTCCTATGGCTACACCTTC.

The chain combines TRBV11-2 with TRBJ2-7; 13 nucleotides match TRBD2. The junction had 6 bases not matched to a gene; V was cut back by 1 base and J by 3 bases. Germline V lookup: CDR1 SGHAT, CDR2 FQNNGV. The CDR3 extends over 17 amino acids. CDR3 DNA sequence: TGTGCCAGCAGCTTAGGAGGACTAGCGGGGGACGGCTACGAGCAGTACTTC. Protein product: CASSLGGLAGDGYEQYF.

The gene calls are TRBV6-5 and TRBJ2-7; weak D call: TRBD2 (6 bases). In germline, CDR1 is MNHEY, CDR2 SVGAGI. The germline V and J ends were trimmed by 0 bases and 0 bases, with 12 bases remaining between them. The CDR3 length is 16 residues. In DNA form, the CDR3 reads TGTGCCAGCAGTTACTCGATTAACGGGGGCTCCTACGAGCAGTACTTC. Translating it yields CASSYSINGGSYEQYF.

V is TRBV20-1 and J is TRBJ1-1, with D perhaps TRBD1 (6 bases). Looked up from germline, CDR1 is DFQATT and CDR2 is SNEGSKA (reference sequence). This CDR3 comprises 11 residues. CDR3 nucleotides: TGCAGCCGGGGGGGGCATGGTGAAGCTTTCTTT. Translated, it gives CSRGGHGEAFF.

This clone has just a few counts. This chain connects TRBV19 to TRBJ2-7; 8 nucleotides line up with TRBD1. Germline CDR1 is LNHDA and CDR2 is SQIVND (reference sequence). Unmatched junction bases numbered 5, after V lost 4 bases and J lost 3 bases. This CDR3 is built from 14 residues. DNA of the CDR3: TGTGCCAGTAGTAAATCACAGGGGGTCTACGAGCAGTACTTC. It specifies CASSKSQGVYEQYF.

This clone was counted only a few times. V and J are TRBV5-1 and TRBJ2-1, with a tentative D call TRBD1 (6 bases). Germline assignment: CDR1 SGHRS and CDR2 YFSETQ. CDR3 length: 16 residues. The ends were cut back, 3 bases at V and 3 bases at J, with 16 bases in the middle. Here the CDR3 reads CASSSGTTTVYNEQFF. CDR3 sequence (DNA): TGCGCCAGCAGCTCTGGGACAACGACCGTCTACAATGAGCAGTTCTTC.